This TCR beta chain came from a study of TIL therapy for anti-PD-1-resistant metastatic lung cancer (dated by TCRdb to about 2021). Some background on the complete study: Enrolled patients had a median age of 54 years (range 38-75) and a median tumor PD-L1 proportion score of 4.5% to 6.5%. The cohort was composed predominantly of lung adenocarcinoma, with a few EGFR-mutant and two ALK-rearranged tumors included, and half of patients were identified as current or former smokers. A median non-synonymous tumor mutation burden of under 1.9 mutations per megabase was determined across the cohort by whole-exome sequencing. T cell receptor beta sequencing of tumor and peripheral blood was used to follow clonotypes across the tumor, the expanded TIL product and serial blood samples. The full study reports these points: Higher clonality and lower diversity were observed in expanded TIL cultures than in baseline intratumoral T cells (median clonality 6% vs 31%, p < 0.0001). The cohort was highly selected, with more treatment-naive, never-smoker and oncogene-addicted patients than typical, limiting generalizability. The study protocol defined all tumor marker inferences as exploratory. Clonal turnover during TIL culture was high, and many clones enriched in the product were not detected in the baseline tumor, suggesting clonal contraction rather than faithful expansion.

Using bias-controlled multiplex PCR with the immunoSEQ v3 hsTCRB kit, the TCR beta CDR3 regions were amplified from genomic DNA. TCR libraries were sequenced on an Illumina NextSeq 500 to 2 million or so read pairs for survey level or roughly 5-6.5 million for deep level. Per the authors' processing: Clonality was reported by immunoSEQ Analyzer software, which also assigned V, D and J genes and filtered out non-productive sequences. Repertoires were compared by productive Simpson clonality and by the Morisita overlap index of productive TRB rearrangements between infused TIL and blood. Not all clones reach the TCRdb copy of this immuneACCESS table, which keeps in-frame sequences only. Checked studies attribute under half of the gap to unresolved V genes and leave the rest unexplained. V and J calls and clone size are given by that table; D and trimming were obtained from the DNA. This sample is represented by approximately 92,000 clones; roughly two thirds of them were singletons. The ten largest account for roughly 9.8% of the sample.

The time point label corresponds to: pre-treatment sample, taken before nivolumab and TIL therapy. Baseline tumor samples were excised metastases, mostly pleural nodules or supraclavicular lymph nodes, from the same resection used to grow TIL. Tumors were harvested before any PD-1/PD-L1 blockade; patients then received nivolumab, and those progressing received lymphodepletion, expanded TIL infusion and IL-2. Between October 2017 and January 2020, a dual-center phase I trial enrolled adults who had stage 4 NSCLC. Samples came from a single-arm, open-label phase I trial of tumor-infiltrating lymphocyte therapy with nivolumab in advanced non-small cell lung cancer. Portions of each resected tumor were snap-frozen in liquid nitrogen and were stored at -80 degrees C. Tumor regions of interest were chosen on H&E sections by laser-capture macrodissection, pulverized into 15 mg aliquots, and extracted with Qiagen Allprep kits.

As regards this clone: Its antigen is unknown. It has no much larger one-base neighbor in the sample; base qualities were not kept.

Deletion took 8 bases off V and 0 bases off J, with a span of 11 bases between the germline ends. The CDR3 goes from the cysteine to the phenylalanine over 14 residues. The sequence is cut down to CDR3 DNA, 42 bases in frame from base 1. CDR1 and CDR2 (LNHDA, SQIVND) derive from the germline V gene (reference sequence). Material: tumor tissue, obtained at baseline. The chain uses TRBV19 and TRBJ1-5, with the D gene call left open. This clonotype was obtained from a person aged 25-85 years with non-small cell lung cancer. In nucleotides, the sequence is TGTGCCAGTCGTGGCACATTTAGCAATCAGCCCCAGCATTTT. It codes for CASRGTFSNQPQHF.